This TCR beta chain originates from a study of blood T cells in healthy people across ages. The sample holds many counts of this clonotype. Its matching antigen is unknown. The second PCR ran about 6 to 12 cycles with a sample-barcoded 5' primer and J-beta primers. A single record per CDR3 protein comes from TCRdb applying MiXCR to the 5' RACE reads. The data show 600,000 or so distinct CDR3 sequences, with 21% seen just once and approximately 3.7% held by the top ten. The amount of total RNA extracted per sample was at least 6 micrograms. Study-level findings and limits: CMV status of donors was not determined, possibly confounding expanded clonotype changes. Long-lived and aged donors differed, with more naive CD4+ cells and higher diversity in the long-lived.

The CDR3 runs 14 residues. Germline CDR1 SQVTM, CDR2 ANQGSEA. Germline trimming cut 7 bases from V and 6 bases from J; bases unmatched to any gene: 12. The chain is built from TRBV29-1 and TRBJ2-7; TRBD2 aligns across 10 bases. The source of this sequence is a man between 65 and 85 years old in good health. The specimen was blood. CDR3 residues: CSAGLAGALGEQYF. DNA of the CDR3: TGCAGCGCCGGCCTAGCGGGAGCGTTAGGCGAGCAGTACTTC.